This is a list of T cell receptor beta chains from one sample in a study of blood T cells in healthy people across ages. TCRdb re-analysed the 5' RACE reads in MiXCR, keeping a single row per CDR3 protein. The table lists hundreds of thousands of distinct CDR3 sequences, less than 60% of them singletons. Input material: blood. These TCRs come from a man older than 75 in good health. Both conserved end residues are part of each CDR3. A D gene is named only where the DNA matches it firmly. Expanded clones get a size class; other rows say once, few or many, or leave the size out.

>-|TRBJ1-4|TRBV20-1|-
TGCAGTACTAGATCTGAAGAAAAACTGTTTTTT
CSTRSEEKLFF
>TRBD2|TRBJ2-5|TRBV20-1|-
TGCAGTGGAACGAAAAGGGAAGGGACTAGCGGTTTCCCAGGGCAAGAGACCCAGTACTTC
CSGTKREGTSGFPGQETQYF
>TRBD1|TRBJ1-1|TRBV5-1|-
TGCGCCAGCAGCCCCGGGACAGGCTGGACAAACACTGAAGCTTTCTTT
CASSPGTGWTNTEAFF
>-|TRBJ1-2|TRBV14|-
TGTGCCAGCAGCCCGCAACCCCTCTATGGCTACACCTTC
CASSPQPLYGYTF
>-|TRBJ2-1|TRBV7-9|-
TGTGCCAGCAGCCCACGGGGTAAGCGGGACAATGAGCAGTTCTTC
CASSPRGKRDNEQFF
>-|TRBJ1-6|TRBV14|-
TGTGCCAGCAGCTTACCAACTTCACCCCTCCACTTT
CASSLPTSPLHF
>TRBD1|TRBJ1-2|TRBV29-1|few
TGCAGCGTAGACAGGGAAGCAGGGGGCTACACCTTC
CSVDREAGGYTF
>TRBD1|TRBJ1-5|TRBV12-3/TRBV12-4|many
TGTGCCAGCAGTTTAGGGGCCTCAGGGGGACAGAGGAATCAGCCCCAGCATTTT
CASSLGASGGQRNQPQHF
>TRBD2|TRBJ2-3|TRBV5-1|-
TGCGCCAGCAGCCCTCGAGCGGGAGTAACTAAAGATACGCAGTATTTT
CASSPRAGVTKDTQYF
>-|TRBJ1-4|TRBV27|few
TGTGCCAGCAGTCCCAGGGTTGCAACTAATGAAAAACTGTTTTTT
CASSPRVATNEKLFF
>-|TRBJ2-7|TRBV15|-
TGTGCCACCAGCAGAGAAGACAGGACTTACGAGCAGTACTTC
CATSREDRTYEQYF
>-|TRBJ2-5|TRBV4-2|few
TGTGCCAGCAGCCCAAGATGGGAGATCCAAGAGACCCAGTACTTC
CASSPRWEIQETQYF
>-|TRBJ2-1|TRBV30|-
TGTGCCTGGATCGGAAGTTCTGAGCAGTTCTTC
CAWIGSSEQFF
>-|TRBJ2-4|TRBV11-3|-
TGTGCCAGCATGGAGAGGGCCAAAAACATTCAGTACTTC
CASMERAKNIQYF
>-|TRBJ2-5|TRBV29-1|-
TGCAGCGTTGAGCCAGAATGGGGGGAGACCCAGTACTTC
CSVEPEWGETQYF
>TRBD2|TRBJ2-2|TRBV9|few
TGTGCCAGCAGCGTGACTAGCTCCGGGGAGCTGTTTTTT
CASSVTSSGELFF
>-|TRBJ2-1|TRBV11-2|few
TGTGCCAGCAGCTTCCGCTTATCACTTAGCTCCTACAATGAGCAGTTCTTC
CASSFRLSLSSYNEQFF
>-|TRBJ2-2|TRBV9|-
TGTGCCAGCAGCACGGGACGAAGCACCGGAGGGGAGCTGTTTTTT
CASSTGRSTGGELFF
>-|TRBJ2-7|TRBV12-3/TRBV12-4|-
TGTGCCAGCAGTTTACGTGAGTCTTCCTACGAGCAGTACTTC
CASSLRESSYEQYF
>-|TRBJ2-1|TRBV9|-
TGTGCCAGCAGCGTAACATACTACCTGGGCAGACAACAGAGCTCCTACAATGAGCAGTTCTTC
CASSVTYYLGRQQSSYNEQFF
>-|TRBJ1-4|TRBV7-2|-
TGTGCCAGCAGCCGGGGGCTAGGGGGACGAGAAAAACTGTTTTTT
CASSRGLGGREKLFF
>-|TRBJ2-1|TRBV6-1|-
TGTGCCAGCACTCGACAGGAGGGGGGCTACAATGAGCAGTTCTTC
CASTRQEGGYNEQFF
>-|TRBJ1-1|TRBV12-3/TRBV12-4|-
TGTGCCAGCAGTTTAACGGGGACGGGCACTGAAGCTTTCTTT
CASSLTGTGTEAFF
>-|TRBJ1-1|TRBV29-1|-
TGCAGCGTCAACTCGGGCCTCACTGAAGCTTTCTTT
CSVNSGLTEAFF
>-|TRBJ1-1|TRBV7-2|-
TGTGCCAGCAGCTCCGGGCCCCGGGCGGGAACTGAAGCTTTCTTT
CASSSGPRAGTEAFF
>-|TRBJ2-4|TRBV20-1|-
TGCAGTGCTAGAGATTACAGTTCCCGTCTGCGGTACTTC
CSARDYSSRLRYF
>TRBD1|TRBJ2-1|TRBV18|-
TGTGCCAGCTCCCAGGACAGGAGCTCCTACGAGCAGTTCTTC
CASSQDRSSYEQFF
>-|TRBJ2-7|TRBV28|many
TGTGCCAGCAGTTTAATGGGCGAGGTCCGCGAGCAGTACTTC
CASSLMGEVREQYF
>-|TRBJ2-2|TRBV9|few
TGTGCCAGCAGCGTATGGGTCGGGGAGCTGTTTTTT
CASSVWVGELFF
>-|TRBJ2-1|TRBV29-1|-
TGCAGCGTTGATGGCCGGGAGTCCTACAATGAGCAGTTCTTC
CSVDGRESYNEQFF
>-|TRBJ2-7|TRBV29-1|once
TGCAGCGTTGTTCGGGACTCCTACGAGCAGTACTTC
CSVVRDSYEQYF
>TRBD2|TRBJ2-1|TRBV12-3/TRBV12-4|-
TGTGCCAGCAGTTCCACGGGGGGACTAACGGGAGGTGAGCAGTTCTTC
CASSSTGGLTGGEQFF
>TRBD2|TRBJ2-3|TRBV10-3|once
TGTGCCATCAGTGCGGGACTAGCGGGAGGAGTGGAAACAGATACGCAGTATTTT
CAISAGLAGGVETDTQYF